A selection of T cell receptor beta chains follows, all from one sample in a study of blood T cell repertoires in COVID-19. Libraries were prepared by immunoSEQ multiplex PCR; TCRdb keeps only in-frame clonotypes and omits some of them. The sample carries around 57,000 clones, roughly 87% recorded once. Sequenced input: peripheral blood. These TCRs come from a woman aged 80 or older with COVID-19, enrolled during active disease. Both conserved end residues are part of each CDR3. Each record gives: V gene, J gene, clone size, D gene, CDR3 protein, CDR3 DNA. D genes are given only for firm matches. Size is stated for part of the rows, as once, few or many counts, or as a class when the clone is expanded.

TRBV25-1	TRBJ2-3	NA	TRBD1	CASSDLGTGVTDTQYF	TGTGCCAGCAGCGACCTCGGGACAGGGGTGACAGATACGCAGTATTTT
TRBV5-6	TRBJ1-2	NA	NA	CASSPRRTEGYGYTF	TGTGCCAGCAGCCCTCGAAGGACAGAAGGCTATGGCTACACCTTC
TRBV29-1	TRBJ1-2	NA	TRBD1	CSVVEGQGYGYTF	TGCAGCGTTGTGGAGGGACAGGGGTATGGCTACACCTTC
TRBV11-1	TRBJ1-2	NA	NA	CASSLSGGDGYTF	TGTGCCAGCAGCTTGTCAGGAGGGGACGGCTACACCTTC
TRBV4-2	TRBJ1-5	once	NA	CASSPRGGTDQPQHF	TGTGCCAGCAGCCCCAGGGGAGGGACCGATCAGCCCCAGCATTTT
TRBV13	TRBJ2-1	NA	TRBD2	CASSFSTSGNNEQFF	TGTGCCAGCAGCTTCTCCACTAGCGGGAACAATGAGCAGTTCTTC
TRBV5-5	TRBJ2-5	NA	NA	CASSKGGAKETQYF	TGTGCCAGCAGCAAAGGGGGGGCGAAAGAGACCCAGTACTTC
TRBV6-5	TRBJ1-2	NA	NA	CASTQGLGYGYTF	TGTGCCAGCACCCAGGGCTTGGGCTATGGCTACACCTTC
TRBV6-1	TRBJ1-6	NA	NA	CASSEWGTGNSPLHF	TGTGCCAGCAGTGAATGGGGCACTGGGAATTCACCCCTCCACTTT
TRBV6-5	TRBJ1-2	NA	TRBD1	CASSYRRTGADYGYTF	TGTGCCAGCAGTTACCGTAGGACAGGGGCCGACTATGGCTACACCTTC
TRBV3-1/TRBV3-2	TRBJ1-3	NA	NA	CASSPGQLYTIYF	TGTGCCAGCAGCCCCGGACAACTCTACACCATATATTTT
TRBV9	TRBJ1-3	NA	NA	CASSVGLDSRKESSGNTIYF	TGTGCCAGCAGCGTAGGTCTGGACAGTCGAAAGGAAAGCTCTGGAAACACCATATATTTT
TRBV13	TRBJ2-3	NA	TRBD1	CASSPRQGGDTQYF	TGTGCCAGCAGCCCGCGACAGGGTGGAGATACGCAGTATTTT
TRBV13	TRBJ2-5	NA	TRBD2	CASSLGGTSAETQYF	TGTGCCAGCAGCTTAGGCGGGACTAGCGCTGAGACCCAGTACTTC
TRBV5-5	TRBJ2-7	NA	TRBD1	CASSHAGGRYEQYF	TGTGCCAGCAGCCATGCAGGGGGCCGGTACGAGCAGTACTTC
TRBV5-4	TRBJ1-4	NA	TRBD1	CASSPRGGQGNEKLFF	TGTGCCAGCAGCCCCAGGGGAGGACAGGGGAATGAAAAACTGTTTTTT
TRBV5-1	TRBJ1-2	NA	TRBD1	CASSTGTGGGYGYTF	TGCGCCAGCAGCACGGGGACAGGGGGCGGATATGGCTACACCTTC
TRBV6-6	TRBJ1-5	NA	TRBD1	CASSLLRTGWVQPQHF	TGTGCCAGCAGCTTGCTCCGGACAGGGTGGGTTCAGCCCCAGCATTTT
TRBV9	TRBJ2-3	NA	NA	CASSAAPGKTDTQYF	TGTGCCAGCAGCGCCGCCCCAGGGAAGACAGATACGCAGTATTTT
TRBV6-6	TRBJ1-5	NA	TRBD1	CASSYPSTGGDQPQHF	TGTGCCAGCAGTTACCCTTCGACAGGGGGGGATCAGCCCCAGCATTTT
TRBV30	TRBJ1-2	NA	NA	CATSVQVGGYTF	TGTGCAACTTCGGTCCAGGTTGGTGGCTACACCTTC
TRBV15	TRBJ1-5	few	TRBD1	CATSRDTGVHQPQHF	TGTGCCACCAGCAGAGATACAGGGGTGCATCAGCCCCAGCATTTT
TRBV6-5	TRBJ2-7	NA	NA	CASSSEGGEQYF	TGTGCCAGCAGTTCGGAGGGCGGCGAGCAGTACTTC
TRBV5-1	TRBJ2-5	NA	NA	CASSFRDSGEETQYF	TGCGCCAGCAGCTTTCGGGACTCCGGGGAAGAGACCCAGTACTTC
TRBV14	TRBJ1-1	NA	TRBD1	CASSHRGVNTEAFF	TGTGCCAGCAGCCACAGGGGGGTGAACACTGAAGCTTTCTTT
TRBV6-5	TRBJ1-1	NA	NA	CASSPSSGGGGEAFF	TGTGCCAGCAGTCCCTCATCCGGGGGAGGAGGTGAAGCTTTCTTT
TRBV2	TRBJ1-1	NA	TRBD1	CASSEAGRGAVEAFF	TGTGCCAGCAGTGAAGCGGGCAGGGGGGCGGTTGAAGCTTTCTTT
TRBV30	TRBJ1-5	NA	TRBD1	CAWRGQAYNQPQHF	TGTGCCTGGAGGGGACAGGCATACAATCAGCCCCAGCATTTT
TRBV23-1	TRBJ1-3	NA	NA	CASSRRTSTGNTIYF	TGCGCCAGCAGTCGGCGGACATCAACTGGAAACACCATATATTTT
TRBV11-2	TRBJ2-5	NA	TRBD1	CASSLTPGQGWLDQYF	TGTGCCAGCAGCTTAACGCCGGGACAGGGGTGGCTCGACCAGTACTTC
TRBV7-8	TRBJ1-5	once	NA	CASSLAVRNQPQHF	TGTGCCAGCAGCTTAGCGGTCAGGAATCAGCCCCAGCATTTT
TRBV5-6	TRBJ2-1	NA	NA	CASRVGEREQFF	TGTGCCAGCAGGGTTGGAGAGAGGGAGCAGTTCTTC
TRBV29-1	TRBJ2-5	NA	NA	CSVEQRQTQYF	TGCAGCGTTGAACAGCGTCAGACCCAGTACTTC
TRBV29-1	TRBJ1-1	NA	NA	CSVALGQGMNTEAFF	TGCAGCGTTGCCTTAGGGCAGGGGATGAACACTGAAGCTTTCTTT
TRBV5-4	TRBJ2-7	NA	NA	CASSLVGGEQYF	TGTGCCAGCAGCTTGGTGGGGGGCGAGCAGTACTTC
TRBV27	TRBJ1-6	NA	TRBD1	CASSPMGLRTGSSYNSPLHF	TGTGCCAGCAGTCCGATGGGACTGCGGACAGGGAGCTCCTATAATTCACCCCTCCACTTT
TRBV7-3	TRBJ2-1	NA	NA	CASSLVPSSYNEQFF	TGTGCCAGCAGCTTAGTCCCGAGCTCCTACAATGAGCAGTTCTTC
TRBV20-1	TRBJ2-5	NA	TRBD2	CSASRAGGSQETQYF	TGCAGTGCTAGTAGAGCGGGGGGTTCACAAGAGACCCAGTACTTC
TRBV6-2/TRBV6-3	TRBJ1-1	NA	TRBD1	CASSSTGLEAFF	TGTGCCAGCAGTTCGACAGGGCTTGAAGCTTTCTTT
TRBV3-1/TRBV3-2	TRBJ1-5	NA	NA	CASSQHGSPNQPQHF	TGTGCCAGCAGCCAACACGGGTCCCCGAATCAGCCCCAGCATTTT
TRBV2	TRBJ1-2	once	TRBD1	CASSGTGGNYGYTF	TGTGCCAGCAGCGGGACAGGGGGCAACTATGGCTACACCTTC
TRBV6-5	TRBJ2-2	NA	TRBD2	CASLDGLAGSGELFF	TGTGCCAGCTTGGACGGGCTAGCGGGGTCCGGGGAGCTGTTTTTT
TRBV5-1	TRBJ2-3	NA	TRBD2	CASSPGTSVDTQYF	TGCGCCAGCAGCCCCGGGACTAGCGTAGATACGCAGTATTTT
TRBV18	TRBJ2-1	NA	TRBD2	CASSLSGGAYNEQFF	TGTGCCAGCTCACTTAGCGGGGGGGCCTACAATGAGCAGTTCTTC